These T cell receptor beta chains were read from a single sample in a study of T cell repertoires in cytomegalovirus infection. TCRdb processed the reads anew with MiXCR; each CDR3 protein has one entry. Of some 500,000 distinct CDR3 sequences detected, approximately 40% appear once; the ten largest clones hold about 46%. These TCRs are of unknown antigen specificity. Sequencing used cultured PBMCs, obtained from culture after CMV antigen stimulation. All receptors come from a human donor in good health (CMV status not recorded). Some clones in this sample may be carry-over from other donors' samples. The CDR3 runs from the conserved cysteine through the conserved F or W. The D gene is left open where the match is weak. Rows give clone size only sometimes, using once, few, many, or a class for an expanded clone.

>TRBV23-1|few|16|TRBJ1-5|.
CASAKIEHRANQPQHF
TGCGCCAGCGCAAAGATCGAGCACAGGGCGAATCAGCCCCAGCATTTT
>TRBV7-6|.|15|TRBJ1-1|.
CASSLVEGTNTEAFF
TGTGCCAGCAGCTTAGTGGAGGGGACGAACACTGAAGCTTTCTTT
>TRBV12-3/TRBV12-4|.|12|TRBJ1-2|.
CASSTRLYGYTF
TGTGCCAGCAGTACCAGACTCTATGGCTACACCTTC
>TRBV4-1|.|17|TRBJ1-3|.
CASSQDRNWVSGNTIYF
TGCGCCAGCAGCCAGGACCGAAACTGGGTCTCTGGAAACACCATATATTTT
>TRBV6-1|.|15|TRBJ2-1|TRBD2
CASSLSGRTYNEQFF
TGTGCCAGCAGTTTGAGCGGGAGGACTTACAATGAGCAGTTCTTC
>TRBV27|.|15|TRBJ2-1|TRBD2
CASSLGSSGSNEQFF
TGTGCCAGCAGTTTAGGCTCTAGCGGGAGCAATGAGCAGTTCTTC
>TRBV11-2|.|15|TRBJ2-7|TRBD2
CASSFLRGGTYEQYF
TGTGCCAGCAGCTTCTTACGGGGGGGAACCTACGAGCAGTACTTC
>TRBV19|.|16|TRBJ1-5|TRBD1
CASSIAVGGGGQPQHF
TGTGCCAGTAGTATAGCGGTAGGGGGCGGAGGTCAGCCCCAGCATTTT
>TRBV6-1|.|14|TRBJ2-1|TRBD1
CASRKGGAYNEQFF
TGTGCCAGCAGAAAAGGGGGCGCGTACAATGAGCAGTTCTTC
>TRBV6-6|.|11|TRBJ2-7|.
CASRGGEEQYF
TGTGCCAGCAGAGGGGGGGAAGAGCAGTACTTC
>TRBV6-9|.|13|TRBJ2-1|.
CASTVLVFYEQFF
TGTGCCAGCACCGTTCTAGTTTTCTATGAGCAGTTCTTC
>TRBV15|.|20|TRBJ2-3|TRBD2
CATSRGGTSGDIRIADTQYF
TGTGCCACCAGCAGGGGTGGGACTAGCGGGGACATCCGAATAGCAGATACGCAGTATTTT
>TRBV15|.|17|TRBJ2-3|.
CATSRVGGTGGTDTQYF
TGTGCCACCAGCAGAGTGGGGGGCACAGGGGGCACAGATACGCAGTATTTT
>TRBV2|.|16|TRBJ1-6|TRBD1
CASRPLDRRYNSPLHF
TGTGCCAGCAGGCCCCTGGACAGGCGATATAATTCACCCCTCCACTTT
>TRBV7-9|few|14|TRBJ2-1|.
CASNRAGAYNEQFF
TGTGCCAGCAACAGGGCAGGAGCCTACAATGAGCAGTTCTTC
>TRBV20-1|.|17|TRBJ1-1|TRBD1
CSARDPGQWLGNTEAFF
TGCAGTGCTAGAGATCCGGGACAGTGGCTGGGGAACACTGAAGCTTTCTTT
>TRBV6-2/TRBV6-3|.|14|TRBJ1-1|.
CASRVGLGYTEAFF
TGTGCCAGCAGAGTGGGCCTCGGGTACACTGAAGCTTTCTTT
>TRBV7-9|.|14|TRBJ1-5|.
CASSSLLGNQPQHF
TGTGCCAGCAGCTCCTTACTCGGCAATCAGCCCCAGCATTTT
>TRBV20-1|once|16|TRBJ2-6|.
CSAIGPQGSGANVLTF
TGCAGTGCTATTGGCCCCCAAGGCTCTGGGGCCAACGTCCTGACTTTC
>TRBV6-1|few|14|TRBJ2-1|TRBD2
CASKETSSYNEQFF
TGTGCCAGCAAGGAGACTAGCTCTTACAATGAGCAGTTCTTC
>TRBV6-6|.|16|TRBJ1-4|.
CASSYTRRGANEKLFF
TGTGCCAGCAGTTACACCCGGCGGGGGGCAAATGAAAAACTGTTTTTT
>TRBV29-1|.|14|TRBJ2-3|.
CSVGEPGLPDTQYF
TGCAGCGTCGGGGAGCCGGGGCTGCCTGATACGCAGTATTTT
>TRBV18|.|15|TRBJ2-7|.
CASSPPGQFGYEQYF
TGTGCCAGCTCACCACCCGGCCAGTTTGGGTACGAGCAGTACTTC
>TRBV12-3/TRBV12-4|.|14|TRBJ1-5|TRBD1
CASSPGTVMEPQHF
TGTGCCAGCAGTCCCGGGACAGTAATGGAGCCCCAGCATTTT
>TRBV7-2|.|14|TRBJ1-2|TRBD1
CASSSGGGRYGYTF
TGTGCCAGCAGCTCAGGGGGGGGCCGCTATGGCTACACCTTC
>TRBV6-1|.|14|TRBJ1-5|TRBD1
CASWGQRFNQPQHF
TGTGCCAGCTGGGGACAGCGGTTCAATCAGCCCCAGCATTTT
>TRBV6-1|.|14|TRBJ1-2|.
CASSPGGVNYGYTF
TGTGCCAGCAGTCCCGGTGGGGTAAACTATGGCTACACCTTC
>TRBV20-1|.|13|TRBJ2-3|TRBD2
CSAHGGGGDTQYF
TGCAGTGCTCATGGCGGGGGAGGAGATACGCAGTATTTT
>TRBV7-8|many|15|TRBJ2-1|TRBD2
CASSLGLGTPNEQFF
TGTGCCAGCAGCTTGGGACTAGGAACTCCCAATGAGCAGTTCTTC
>TRBV6-5|few|16|TRBJ2-7|.
CASTKILGGSFYEQYF
TGTGCCAGCACCAAGATTTTAGGGGGATCTTTCTACGAGCAGTACTTC
>TRBV11-2|.|16|TRBJ2-2|.
CASSLVRILVTGELFF
TGTGCCAGCAGCTTAGTCAGGATTTTGGTGACCGGGGAGCTGTTTTTT
>TRBV12-3/TRBV12-4|.|15|TRBJ1-5|TRBD1
CASSTDRGEIQPQHF
TGTGCCAGCAGCACGGACAGGGGGGAGATTCAGCCCCAGCATTTT
>TRBV14|few|14|TRBJ1-2|.
CASSQRDVTYGYTF
TGTGCCAGCAGCCAGAGGGACGTAACCTATGGCTACACCTTC
>TRBV4-1|.|15|TRBJ2-4|.
CASSQGRVAKNIQYF
TGCGCCAGCAGCCAAGGCAGGGTTGCCAAAAACATTCAGTACTTC
>TRBV12-3/TRBV12-4|few|13|TRBJ1-5|.
CASSWTEGQPQHF
TGTGCCAGCAGCTGGACCGAGGGGCAGCCCCAGCATTTT
>TRBV7-2|many|17|TRBJ2-3|.
CASSLVARGAPTDTQYF
TGTGCCAGCAGCTTAGTAGCCCGGGGGGCCCCAACAGATACGCAGTATTTT
>TRBV20-1|.|14|TRBJ1-3|.
CSAKDAHSGNTIYF
TGCAGTGCTAAGGACGCCCACTCTGGAAACACCATATATTTT
>TRBV9|.|16|TRBJ2-1|TRBD2
CASSVDGSGWGNEQFF
TGTGCCAGCAGCGTAGATGGTAGCGGGTGGGGCAATGAGCAGTTCTTC
>TRBV6-1|few|15|TRBJ1-1|TRBD1
CASSRDRELDTEAFF
TGTGCCAGCTCCCGGGACAGGGAGTTGGACACTGAAGCTTTCTTT
>TRBV7-2|few|14|TRBJ2-3|.
CASSLNRGTDTQYF
TGTGCCAGCAGCTTAAACAGGGGCACAGATACGCAGTATTTT
>TRBV19|once|17|TRBJ1-5|TRBD1
CASTLGRGQGINQPQHF
TGTGCCAGTACCCTCGGGCGAGGACAGGGTATCAATCAGCCCCAGCATTTT
>TRBV12-3/TRBV12-4|.|10|TRBJ1-2|.
CASSVRGYTF
TGTGCCAGCAGTGTTCGGGGCTACACCTTC
>TRBV7-2|.|15|TRBJ2-3|TRBD2
CASRQAGGPGDTQYF
TGTGCCAGCAGGCAAGCGGGAGGGCCTGGAGATACGCAGTATTTT
>TRBV6-2/TRBV6-3|.|18|TRBJ2-2|TRBD1
CASSGARGQGTNTGELFF
TGTGCCAGCAGCGGGGCGAGGGGACAGGGGACGAACACCGGGGAGCTGTTTTTT
>TRBV12-3/TRBV12-4|.|17|TRBJ1-5|TRBD1
CASSPARQGSMNQPQHF
TGTGCCAGCAGCCCCGCGAGACAGGGTTCGATGAATCAGCCCCAGCATTTT
>TRBV10-3|.|13|TRBJ1-2|TRBD1
CAITLDRDHGYTF
TGTGCCATCACCTTAGACAGGGACCATGGCTACACCTTC
>TRBV7-2|many|14|TRBJ2-5|.
CASSLAQAVETQYF
TGTGCCAGCAGCTTAGCTCAAGCCGTGGAGACCCAGTACTTC
>TRBV7-8|.|15|TRBJ2-2|TRBD2
CASSLGRGRAGELFF
TGTGCCAGCAGCTTAGGTCGCGGGAGGGCCGGGGAGCTGTTTTTT
>TRBV2|.|15|TRBJ1-5|TRBD1
CASKRGQGGNQPQHF
TGTGCCAGCAAGCGGGGGCAGGGGGGTAATCAGCCCCAGCATTTT
>TRBV20-1|.|14|TRBJ2-7|.
CSAESPGINYEQYF
TGCAGTGCAGAGTCCCCCGGGATAAACTACGAGCAGTACTTC
>TRBV7-6|.|15|TRBJ1-2|.
CASSTQFSANYGYTF
TGTGCCAGCAGCACCCAGTTTTCCGCTAACTATGGCTACACCTTC
>TRBV7-2|many|15|TRBJ2-3|.
CASSLAVLSTDTQYF
TGTGCCAGCAGCTTGGCAGTCCTAAGCACAGATACGCAGTATTTT